This T cell receptor beta chain was retrieved from a study of T cells after posttransplantation cyclophosphamide. Points from the study as a whole: TRB overlap between skin or GI tissue T cells and blood was limited. Recipient CMV seropositivity and CMV reactivation strongly tracked TRB clonality. Donor-recipient repertoire similarity was low at 1-2 months, rising over year one.

The CDR3 runs to 14 residues. V dropped 3 bases and J dropped 2 bases, with 10 bases sitting between them. Germline V CDR1 and CDR2: SGDLS, YYNGEE. Remarks on this clone: Its antigen remains unknown.

Sequencing was performed with immunoSEQ multiplex PCR; in TCRdb, only in-frame clones are kept and a portion is missing. This table has about 16,000 clones, around 87% appearing once. Control samples came 1 year after myeloablative marrow transplants with methotrexate plus calcineurin inhibitor. Sequenced material: PBMCs, taken after an allogeneic stem cell transplant with a calcineurin inhibitor and methotrexate. The clonotype comes from a male patient in his fifties or sixties who received an allogeneic stem cell transplant from an unrelated donor, was CMV-positive, and had chronic GVHD only. The graft donor may be the source of some T cells. V usage is TRBV9 and J usage is TRBJ2-3; no clear D. Here the CDR3 reads CASSGNLYTDTQYF. The CDR3 DNA is TGTGCCAGCAGCGGAAACCTATACACAGATACGCAGTATTTT.